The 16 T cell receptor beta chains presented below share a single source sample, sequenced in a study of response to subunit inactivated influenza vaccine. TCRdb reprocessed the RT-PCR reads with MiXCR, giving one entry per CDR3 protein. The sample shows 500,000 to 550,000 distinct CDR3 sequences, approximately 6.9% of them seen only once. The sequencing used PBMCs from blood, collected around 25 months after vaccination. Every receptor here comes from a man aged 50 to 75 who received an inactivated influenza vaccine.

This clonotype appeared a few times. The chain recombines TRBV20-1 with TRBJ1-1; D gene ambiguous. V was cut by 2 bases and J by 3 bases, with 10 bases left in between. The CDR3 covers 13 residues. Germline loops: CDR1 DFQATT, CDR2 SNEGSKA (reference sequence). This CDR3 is CSARPDWDTEAFF. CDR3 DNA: TGCAGTGCTAGACCTGACTGGGACACTGAAGCTTTCTTT.

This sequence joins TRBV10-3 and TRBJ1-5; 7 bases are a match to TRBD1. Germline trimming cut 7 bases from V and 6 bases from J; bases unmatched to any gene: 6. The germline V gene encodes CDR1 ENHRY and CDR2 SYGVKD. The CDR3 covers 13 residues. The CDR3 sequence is CAINDREGQPQHF. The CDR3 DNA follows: TGTGCCATCAATGACAGGGAGGGTCAGCCCCAGCATTTT.

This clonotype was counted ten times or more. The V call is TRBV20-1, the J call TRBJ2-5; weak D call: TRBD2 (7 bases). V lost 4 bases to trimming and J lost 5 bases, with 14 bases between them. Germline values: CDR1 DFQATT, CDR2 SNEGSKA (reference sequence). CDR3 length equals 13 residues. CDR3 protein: CSATKGGPETQYF. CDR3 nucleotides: TGCAGTGCTACGAAGGGGGGGCCGGAGACCCAGTACTTC.

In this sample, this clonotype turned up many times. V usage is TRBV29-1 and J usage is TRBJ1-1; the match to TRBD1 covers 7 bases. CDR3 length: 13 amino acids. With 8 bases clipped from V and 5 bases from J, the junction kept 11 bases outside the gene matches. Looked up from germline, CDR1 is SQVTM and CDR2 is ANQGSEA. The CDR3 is CSTRQGVWTEAFF. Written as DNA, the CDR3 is TGCAGCACCAGGCAGGGGGTTTGGACTGAAGCTTTCTTT.

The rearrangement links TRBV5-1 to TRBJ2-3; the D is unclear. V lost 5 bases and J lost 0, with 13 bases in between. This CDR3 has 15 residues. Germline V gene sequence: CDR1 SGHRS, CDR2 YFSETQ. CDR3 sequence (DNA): TGCGCCAGCAGACCGGCCGGAAGAAGCACAGATACGCAGTATTTT. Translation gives CASRPAGRSTDTQYF.

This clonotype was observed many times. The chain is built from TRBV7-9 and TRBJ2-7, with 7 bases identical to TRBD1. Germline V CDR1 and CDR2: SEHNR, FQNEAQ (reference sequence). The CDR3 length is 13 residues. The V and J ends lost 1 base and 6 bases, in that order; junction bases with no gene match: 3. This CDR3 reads CASSLGDRGEQYF. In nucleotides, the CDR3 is TGTGCCAGCAGCTTAGGGGACAGAGGCGAGCAGTACTTC. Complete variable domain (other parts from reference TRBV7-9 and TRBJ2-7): DTGVSQNPRHKITKRGQNVTFRCDPISEHNRLYWYRQTLGQGPEFLTYFQNEAQLEKSRLLSDRFSAERPKGSFSTLEIQRTEQGDSAMYLCASSLGDRGEQYFGPGTRLTVT.

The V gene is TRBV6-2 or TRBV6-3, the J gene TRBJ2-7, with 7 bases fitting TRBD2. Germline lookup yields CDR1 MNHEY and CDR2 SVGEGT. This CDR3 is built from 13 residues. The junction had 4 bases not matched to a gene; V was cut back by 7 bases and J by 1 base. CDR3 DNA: TGTGCCAGCAAGCAGCGGGAATCCTACGAGCAGTACTTC. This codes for CASKQRESYEQYF.

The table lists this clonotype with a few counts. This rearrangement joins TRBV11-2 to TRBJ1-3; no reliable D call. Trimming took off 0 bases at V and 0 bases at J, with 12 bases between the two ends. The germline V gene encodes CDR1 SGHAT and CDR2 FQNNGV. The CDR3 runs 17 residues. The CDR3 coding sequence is TGTGCCAGCAGCTTAGATCAGAAGCAGGTCTCTGGAAACACCATATATTTT. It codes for CASSLDQKQVSGNTIYF.

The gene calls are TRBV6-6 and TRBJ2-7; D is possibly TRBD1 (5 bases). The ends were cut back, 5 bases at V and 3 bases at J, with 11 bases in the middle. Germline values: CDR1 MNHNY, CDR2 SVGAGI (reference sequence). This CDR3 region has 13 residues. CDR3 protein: CASSTRTSYEQYF. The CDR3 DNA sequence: TGTGCCAGCAGTACACGGACAAGCTACGAGCAGTACTTC.

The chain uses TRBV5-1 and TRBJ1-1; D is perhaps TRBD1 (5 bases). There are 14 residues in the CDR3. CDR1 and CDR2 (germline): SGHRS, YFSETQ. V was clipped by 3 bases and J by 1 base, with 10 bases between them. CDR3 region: CASSSGQQNTEAFF. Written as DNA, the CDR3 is TGCGCCAGCAGCTCCGGACAACAGAACACTGAAGCTTTCTTT.

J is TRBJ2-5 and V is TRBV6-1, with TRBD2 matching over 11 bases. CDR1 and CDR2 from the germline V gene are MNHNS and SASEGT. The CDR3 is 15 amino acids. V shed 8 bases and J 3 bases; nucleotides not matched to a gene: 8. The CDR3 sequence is CASQGGGLAEETQYF. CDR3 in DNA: TGTGCCAGCCAGGGGGGGGGACTAGCGGAAGAGACCCAGTACTTC.

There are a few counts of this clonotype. CDR3 in amino acids: CASSFATGPTGELFF. CDR3 nucleotides: TGTGCCAGCAGTTTCGCGACAGGGCCCACCGGGGAGCTGTTTTTT. The J gene is TRBJ2-2, the V gene TRBV27; 7 nucleotides agree with TRBD1. The V and J ends lost 3 bases and 4 bases, in that order; junction bases with no gene match: 5. The CDR3 contains 15 residues. Germline V gene data show CDR1 as MNHEY and CDR2 as SMNVEV (reference sequence).

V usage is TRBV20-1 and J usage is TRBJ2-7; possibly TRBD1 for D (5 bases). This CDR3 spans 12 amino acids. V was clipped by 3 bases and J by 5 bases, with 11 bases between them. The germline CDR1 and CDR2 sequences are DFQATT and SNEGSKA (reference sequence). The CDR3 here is CSASFRAHEQYF. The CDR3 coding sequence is TGCAGTGCTAGTTTCAGGGCCCACGAGCAGTACTTC.

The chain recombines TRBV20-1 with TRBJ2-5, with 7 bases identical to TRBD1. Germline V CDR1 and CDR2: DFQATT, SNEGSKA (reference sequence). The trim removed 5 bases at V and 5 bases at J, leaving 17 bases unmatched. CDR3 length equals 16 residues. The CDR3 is CSAPNPETGSLETQYF. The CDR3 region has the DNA TGCAGTGCTCCTAACCCTGAGACAGGGAGCTTGGAGACCCAGTACTTC.

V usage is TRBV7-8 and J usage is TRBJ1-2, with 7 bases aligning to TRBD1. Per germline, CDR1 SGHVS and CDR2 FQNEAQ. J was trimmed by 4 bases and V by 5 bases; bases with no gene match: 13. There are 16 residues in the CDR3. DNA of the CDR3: TGTGCCAGCAGCCCCAGGACAGGAGTATCGATCTATGGCTACACCTTC. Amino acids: CASSPRTGVSIYGYTF.

For the CDR3, the DNA is TGTGCCTGGAGTAACCCCCAGGGGAAATACGAGCAGTACTTC. It specifies CAWSNPQGKYEQYF. The chain combines TRBV30 with TRBJ2-7; possible D gene TRBD1, 6 bases. Per the germline V gene, CDR1 is GTSNPN and CDR2 is SVGIG (reference sequence). This CDR3 comprises 14 residues. The germline V and J ends were trimmed by 2 bases and 4 bases, with 15 bases remaining between them.